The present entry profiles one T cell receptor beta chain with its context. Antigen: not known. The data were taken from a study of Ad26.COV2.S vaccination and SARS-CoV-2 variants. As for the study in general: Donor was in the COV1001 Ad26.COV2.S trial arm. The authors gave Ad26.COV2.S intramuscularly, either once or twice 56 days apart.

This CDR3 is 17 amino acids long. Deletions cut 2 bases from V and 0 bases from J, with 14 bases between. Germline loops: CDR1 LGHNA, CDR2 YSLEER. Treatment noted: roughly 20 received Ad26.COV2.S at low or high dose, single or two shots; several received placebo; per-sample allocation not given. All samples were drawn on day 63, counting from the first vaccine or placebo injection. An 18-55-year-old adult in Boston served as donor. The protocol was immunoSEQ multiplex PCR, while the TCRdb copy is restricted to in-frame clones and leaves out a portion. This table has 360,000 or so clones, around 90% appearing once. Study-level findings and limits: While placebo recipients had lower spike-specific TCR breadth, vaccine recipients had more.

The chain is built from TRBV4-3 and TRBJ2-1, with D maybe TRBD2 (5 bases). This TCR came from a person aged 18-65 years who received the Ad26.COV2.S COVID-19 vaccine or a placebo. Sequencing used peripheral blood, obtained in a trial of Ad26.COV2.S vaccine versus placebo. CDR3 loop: CASSQTKSGSSYNEQFF. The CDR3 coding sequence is TGCGCCAGCAGCCAAACGAAGAGCGGAAGCTCCTACAATGAGCAGTTCTTC.